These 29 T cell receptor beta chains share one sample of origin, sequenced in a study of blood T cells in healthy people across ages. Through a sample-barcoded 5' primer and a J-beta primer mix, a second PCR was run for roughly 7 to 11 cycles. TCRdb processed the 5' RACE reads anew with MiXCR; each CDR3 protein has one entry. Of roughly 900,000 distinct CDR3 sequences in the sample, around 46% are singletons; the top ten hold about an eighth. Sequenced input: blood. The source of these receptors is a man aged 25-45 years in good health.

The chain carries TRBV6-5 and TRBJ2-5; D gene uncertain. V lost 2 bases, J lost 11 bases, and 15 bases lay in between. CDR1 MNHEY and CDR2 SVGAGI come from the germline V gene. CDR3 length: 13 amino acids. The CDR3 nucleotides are TGTGCCAGCAGTTACGGTTCCATTAATGAGCAGTACTTC. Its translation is CASSYGSINEQYF.

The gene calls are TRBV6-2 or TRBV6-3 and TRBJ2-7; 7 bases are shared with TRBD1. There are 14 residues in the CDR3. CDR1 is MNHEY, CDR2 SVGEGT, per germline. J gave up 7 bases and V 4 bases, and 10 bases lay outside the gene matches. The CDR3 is CASSFRTGYEEQYF. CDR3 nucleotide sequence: TGTGCCAGCAGTTTTAGGACAGGCTATGAGGAGCAGTACTTC.

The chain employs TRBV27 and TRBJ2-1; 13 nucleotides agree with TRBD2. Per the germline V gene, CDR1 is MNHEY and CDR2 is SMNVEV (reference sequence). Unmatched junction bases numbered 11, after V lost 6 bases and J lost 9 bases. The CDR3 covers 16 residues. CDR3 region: CASSLTSGGVYGEQFF. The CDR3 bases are TGTGCCAGCAGCTTAACTAGCGGGGGGGTCTATGGTGAGCAGTTCTTC.

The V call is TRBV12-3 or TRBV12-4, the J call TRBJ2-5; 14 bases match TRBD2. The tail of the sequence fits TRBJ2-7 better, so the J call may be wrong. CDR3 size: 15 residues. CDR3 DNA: TGTGCCAGCAGCCAACCGGGACTAGCGGGGGCCGAGCAGTACTTC. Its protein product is CASSQPGLAGAEQYF.

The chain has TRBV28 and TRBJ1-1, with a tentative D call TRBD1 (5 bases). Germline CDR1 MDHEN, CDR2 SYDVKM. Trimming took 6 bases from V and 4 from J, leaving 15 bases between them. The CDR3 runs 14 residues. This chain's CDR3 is CASRGDLSATEAFF. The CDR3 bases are TGTGCCAGCAGGGGGGACCTCTCGGCCACTGAAGCTTTCTTT.

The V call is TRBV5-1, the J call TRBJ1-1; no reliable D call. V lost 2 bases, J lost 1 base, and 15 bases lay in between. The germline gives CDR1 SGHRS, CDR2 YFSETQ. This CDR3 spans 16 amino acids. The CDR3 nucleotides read TGCGCCAGCAGCTTAACAACAGACGGGAAGAACACTGAAGCTTTCTTT. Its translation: CASSLTTDGKNTEAFF. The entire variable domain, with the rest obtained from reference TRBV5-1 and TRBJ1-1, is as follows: KAGVTQTPRYLIKTRGQQVTLSCSPISGHRSVSWYQQTPGQGLQFLFEYFSETQRNKGNFPGRFSGRQFSNSRSEMNVSTLELGDSALYLCASSLTTDGKNTEAFFGQGTRLTVV.

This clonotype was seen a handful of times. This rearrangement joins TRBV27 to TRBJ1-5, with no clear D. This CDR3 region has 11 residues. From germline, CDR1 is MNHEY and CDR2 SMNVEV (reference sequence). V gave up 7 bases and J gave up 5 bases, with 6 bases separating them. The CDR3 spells CASTPHQPQHF. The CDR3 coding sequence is TGTGCCAGCACCCCCCATCAGCCCCAGCATTTT.

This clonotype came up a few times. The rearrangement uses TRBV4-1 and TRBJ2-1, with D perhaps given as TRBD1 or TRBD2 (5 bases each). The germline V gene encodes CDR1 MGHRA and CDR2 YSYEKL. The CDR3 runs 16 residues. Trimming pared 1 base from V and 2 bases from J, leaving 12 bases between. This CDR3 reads CASSQGGASAYNEQFF. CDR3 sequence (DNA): TGCGCCAGCAGCCAAGGAGGGGCCTCAGCCTACAATGAGCAGTTCTTC.

In DNA form, the CDR3 reads TGCAGCGTTGAAGGGTCGCAGACCTACGAGCAGTACTTC. This codes for CSVEGSQTYEQYF. The chain joins TRBV29-1 to TRBJ2-7; D is ambiguous. This CDR3 has 13 residues. Germline CDR1 and CDR2: SQVTM and ANQGSEA. The V end lost 1 base, the J end lost 2 bases, and 9 bases lay between the germline ends.

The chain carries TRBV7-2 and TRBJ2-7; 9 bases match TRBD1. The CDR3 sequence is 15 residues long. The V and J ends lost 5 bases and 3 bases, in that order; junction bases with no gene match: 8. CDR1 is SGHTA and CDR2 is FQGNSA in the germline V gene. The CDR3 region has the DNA TGTGCCAGCAGCCCAGAGACAGGGGGATACTACGAGCAGTACTTC. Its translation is CASSPETGGYYEQYF.

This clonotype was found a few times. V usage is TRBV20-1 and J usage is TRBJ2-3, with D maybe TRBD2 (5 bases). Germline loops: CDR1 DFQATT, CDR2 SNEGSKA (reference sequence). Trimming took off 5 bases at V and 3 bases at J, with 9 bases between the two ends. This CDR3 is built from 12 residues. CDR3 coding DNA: TGCAGTGCTGGGCCGGGGACAGATACGCAGTATTTT. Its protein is CSAGPGTDTQYF.

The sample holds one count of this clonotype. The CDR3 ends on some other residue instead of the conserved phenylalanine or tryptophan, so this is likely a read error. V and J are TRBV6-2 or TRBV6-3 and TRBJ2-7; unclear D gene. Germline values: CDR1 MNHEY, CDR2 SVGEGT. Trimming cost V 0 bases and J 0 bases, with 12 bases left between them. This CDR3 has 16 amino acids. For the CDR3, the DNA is TGTGCCAGCAGTTACTCGAAGGAGAACAGCTCCTACGAGCAGTACTTA. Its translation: CASSYSKENSSYEQYL.

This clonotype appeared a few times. The CDR3 bases are TGCGCCAGCAGCCAGGGGAAGGGGATGACAGATACGCAGTATTTT. It specifies CASSQGKGMTDTQYF. The rearrangement links TRBV4-3 to TRBJ2-3, with D possibly matching TRBD1 (5 bases). This CDR3 has 15 residues. V shed 3 bases and J shed 3 bases, with 13 bases lying between them. Germline-derived CDR1 and CDR2 are LGHNA and YSLEER.

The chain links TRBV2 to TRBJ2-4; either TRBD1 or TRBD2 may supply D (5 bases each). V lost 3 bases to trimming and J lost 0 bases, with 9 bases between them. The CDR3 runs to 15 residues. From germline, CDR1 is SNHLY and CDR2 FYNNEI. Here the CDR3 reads CASSEGELAKNIQYF. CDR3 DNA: TGTGCCAGCAGTGAGGGGGAGCTAGCCAAAAACATTCAGTACTTC.

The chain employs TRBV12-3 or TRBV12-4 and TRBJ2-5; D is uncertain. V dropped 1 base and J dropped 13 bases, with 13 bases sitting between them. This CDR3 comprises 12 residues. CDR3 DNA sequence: TGTGCCAGCAGTTTAGATATGGCAGAGCCGTACTTC. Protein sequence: CASSLDMAEPYF.

CDR3: CASSLSGGANEQFF. In DNA, the CDR3 is TGTGCCAGCAGTTTGAGCGGGGGGGCAAATGAGCAGTTCTTC. V and J are TRBV6-2 or TRBV6-3 and TRBJ2-1; 10 nucleotides line up with TRBD2. V gave up 4 bases and J gave up 7 bases; unmatched junction bases: 4. Germline V gene data show CDR1 as MNHEY and CDR2 as SVGEGT. The CDR3 is made up of 14 amino acids.

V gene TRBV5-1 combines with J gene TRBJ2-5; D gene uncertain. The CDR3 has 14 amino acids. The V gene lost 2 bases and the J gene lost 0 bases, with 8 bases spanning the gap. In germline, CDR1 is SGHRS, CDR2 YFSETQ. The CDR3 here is CASSFRPDQETQYF. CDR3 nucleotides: TGCGCCAGCAGCTTTCGGCCGGACCAAGAGACCCAGTACTTC. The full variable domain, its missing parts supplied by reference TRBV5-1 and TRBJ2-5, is KAGVTQTPRYLIKTRGQQVTLSCSPISGHRSVSWYQQTPGQGLQFLFEYFSETQRNKGNFPGRFSGRQFSNSRSEMNVSTLELGDSALYLCASSFRPDQETQYFGPGTRLLVL.

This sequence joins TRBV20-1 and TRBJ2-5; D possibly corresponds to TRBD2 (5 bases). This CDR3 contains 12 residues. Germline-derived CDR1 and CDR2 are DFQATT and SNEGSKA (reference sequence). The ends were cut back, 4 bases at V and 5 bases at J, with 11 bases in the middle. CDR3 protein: CSAIKRGETQYF. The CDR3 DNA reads TGCAGTGCTATCAAACGCGGGGAGACCCAGTACTTC.

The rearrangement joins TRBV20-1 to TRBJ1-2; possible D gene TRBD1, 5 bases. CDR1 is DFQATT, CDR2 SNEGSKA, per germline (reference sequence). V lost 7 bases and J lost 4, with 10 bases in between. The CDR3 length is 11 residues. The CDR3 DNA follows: TGCAGTGGTCAGGGAGGCTATGGCTACACCTTC. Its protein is CSGQGGYGYTF.

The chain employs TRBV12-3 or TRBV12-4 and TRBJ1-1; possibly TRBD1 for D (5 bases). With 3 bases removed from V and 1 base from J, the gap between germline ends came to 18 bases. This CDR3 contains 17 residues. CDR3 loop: CASSFNLIGGPNTEAFF. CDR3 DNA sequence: TGTGCCAGCAGTTTTAATCTAATCGGGGGACCGAACACTGAAGCTTTCTTT.

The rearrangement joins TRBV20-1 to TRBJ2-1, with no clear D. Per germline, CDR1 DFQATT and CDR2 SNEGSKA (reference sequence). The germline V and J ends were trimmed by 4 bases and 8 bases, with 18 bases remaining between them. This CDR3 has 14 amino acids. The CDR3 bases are TGCAGTGCTACGCCTCTCAAGGAGACCTATGAGCAGTTCTTC. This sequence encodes CSATPLKETYEQFF.

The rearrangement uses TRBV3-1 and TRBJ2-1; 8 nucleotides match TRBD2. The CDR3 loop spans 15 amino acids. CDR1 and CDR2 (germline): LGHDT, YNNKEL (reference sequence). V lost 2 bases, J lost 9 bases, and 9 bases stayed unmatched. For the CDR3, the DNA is TGTGCCAGCAGCCAAAGTTTGGTAGCGGGGATTGAGCAGTTCTTC. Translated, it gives CASSQSLVAGIEQFF.

The CDR3 DNA follows: TGTGCCAGCAGTTACTCGATGGACAGGGGCTCACCCCTCCACTTT. Translating it yields CASSYSMDRGSPLHF. The rearrangement links TRBV6-5 to TRBJ1-6, with TRBD1 matching over 9 bases. The junction had 4 bases not matched to a gene; V was cut back by 0 bases and J by 10 bases. The germline V gene has CDR1 MNHEY and CDR2 SVGAGI. This CDR3 has 15 residues.

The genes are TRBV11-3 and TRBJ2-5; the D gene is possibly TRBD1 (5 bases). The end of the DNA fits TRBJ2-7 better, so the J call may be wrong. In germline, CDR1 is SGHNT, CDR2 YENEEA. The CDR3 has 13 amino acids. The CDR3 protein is CASSDVQGYEQYF. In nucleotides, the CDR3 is TGTGCCAGCAGCGACGTCCAGGGTTACGAGCAGTACTTC.

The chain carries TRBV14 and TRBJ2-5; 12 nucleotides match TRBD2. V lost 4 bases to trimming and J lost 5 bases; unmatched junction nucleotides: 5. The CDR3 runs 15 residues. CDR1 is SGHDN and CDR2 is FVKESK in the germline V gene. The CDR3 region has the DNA TGTGCCAGCAGCCTAGGACTAGCGGGGACGGAGACCCAGTACTTC. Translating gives CASSLGLAGTETQYF.

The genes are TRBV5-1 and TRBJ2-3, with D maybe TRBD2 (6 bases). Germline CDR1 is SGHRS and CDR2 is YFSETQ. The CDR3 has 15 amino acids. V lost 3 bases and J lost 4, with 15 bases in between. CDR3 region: CASSCRGRSADTQYF. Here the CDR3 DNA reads TGCGCCAGCAGCTGCCGGGGGAGGAGTGCAGATACGCAGTATTTT.

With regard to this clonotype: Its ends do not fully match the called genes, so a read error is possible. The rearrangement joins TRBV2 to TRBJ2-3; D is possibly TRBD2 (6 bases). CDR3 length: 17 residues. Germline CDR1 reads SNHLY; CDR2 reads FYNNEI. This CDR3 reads CASSKARDSSSTDTQYF. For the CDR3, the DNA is TGTGCCAGCAGTAAAGCCCGGGACTCCTCTAGCACAGATACGCAGTATTTT.

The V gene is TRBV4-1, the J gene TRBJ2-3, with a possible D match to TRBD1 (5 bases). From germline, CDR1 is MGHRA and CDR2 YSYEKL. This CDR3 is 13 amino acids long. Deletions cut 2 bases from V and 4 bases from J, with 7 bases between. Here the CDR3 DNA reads TGCGCCAGCAGCCAACCACAGGCAGATACGCAGTATTTT. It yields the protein CASSQPQADTQYF.

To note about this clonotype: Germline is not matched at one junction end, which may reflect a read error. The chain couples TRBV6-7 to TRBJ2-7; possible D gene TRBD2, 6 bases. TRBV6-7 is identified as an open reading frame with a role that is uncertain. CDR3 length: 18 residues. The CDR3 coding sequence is TGTGCCAGCAGTTACTCAACCGGGACTCCGGAATCTTCCTACGAGCGGTACTTC. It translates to CASSYSTGTPESSYERYF.